The 14 T cell receptor beta chains in this list originate from one sample, sequenced in a study of Graves' ophthalmopathy and Graves' hyperthyroidism. Amplification targeted the TCR beta CDR3 regions, with RNA transcripts as the source material. Following a first-round RT-PCR that used HTBI primers, a second-round multiplex PCR was carried out. TCRdb processed the multiplex PCR reads anew with MiXCR; each CDR3 protein has one entry. The data hold about 600,000 distinct CDR3 sequences, with about 40% observed a single time. Sequencing was done on a sample of peripheral blood or thyroid tissue (not recorded which). These receptor sequences come from an adult man with Graves' hyperthyroidism.

This clonotype showed up many times. J is TRBJ2-3 and V is TRBV2; a weak D match, TRBD2 (6 bases). The CDR3 runs to 14 residues. Between the trimmed V and J ends, which lost 7 bases and 4 bases, there was a span of 15 bases. Per germline, CDR1 SNHLY and CDR2 FYNNEI. DNA of the CDR3: TGTGCCAGCACCCCGGGGGAGGTGGCAGATACGCAGTATTTT. Amino acids: CASTPGEVADTQYF.

The table lists this clonotype with many counts. A junction end diverges from the germline sequence, so it may reflect a read error. This sequence joins TRBV5-6 and TRBJ1-5; no clear D. CDR1 and CDR2 (germline): SGHDT, YYEEEE. The CDR3 contains 14 residues. The CDR3 sequence: CASSLRGYNQPQHF. CDR3 coding DNA: TGTGCCAGCAGCCTGAGAGGCTACAATCAGCCTCAGCATTTT. The whole variable domain, filled in from reference TRBV5-6 and TRBJ1-5, reads DAGVTQSPTHLIKTRGQQVTLRCSPKSGHDTVSWYQQALGQGPQFIFQYYEEEERQRGNFPDRFSGHQFPNYSSELNVNALLLGDSALYLCASSLRGYNQPQHFGDGTRLSIL.

The chain has TRBV7-9 and TRBJ1-2; the D is unclear. CDR3 length: 13 amino acids. Looked up from germline, CDR1 is SEHNR and CDR2 is FQNEAQ (reference sequence). The germline V and J ends were trimmed by 5 bases and 4 bases, with 11 bases remaining between them. This chain's CDR3 is CASSGDGSYGYTF. CDR3 bases: TGTGCCAGCAGCGGCGACGGAAGCTATGGCTACACCTTC. Filled out from reference TRBV7-9 and TRBJ1-2, the complete variable domain reads DTGVSQNPRHKITKRGQNVTFRCDPISEHNRLYWYRQTLGQGPEFLTYFQNEAQLEKSRLLSDRFSAERPKGSFSTLEIQRTEQGDSAMYLCASSGDGSYGYTFGSGTRLTVV.

This chain uses TRBV14 with TRBJ2-2; 16 bases align to TRBD2. With 4 bases clipped from V and 0 bases from J, the junction kept 11 bases outside the gene matches. The germline V gene encodes CDR1 SGHDN and CDR2 FVKESK. This CDR3 comprises 21 residues. CDR3 in DNA: TGTGCCAGCAGCCTTACAGCGGGACTAGCGGGAGGGCACCCGAACACCGGGGAGCTGTTTTTT. This gives the protein CASSLTAGLAGGHPNTGELFF.

The CDR3 here is CASKNIAGGRSGEQYF. The DNA of the CDR3 is TGTGCCAGCAAGAATATAGCGGGAGGACGTTCGGGCGAGCAGTACTTC. This chain connects TRBV5-6 to TRBJ2-7, with 10 nucleotides matching TRBD2. With V trimmed by 6 bases and J by 6 bases, 15 bases remained unmatched. This CDR3 is 16 amino acids long. The germline V gene encodes CDR1 SGHDT and CDR2 YYEEEE.

This clonotype was observed once. This chain uses TRBV7-4 with TRBJ2-7, with D possibly matching TRBD1 (5 bases). Germline CDR1 is SGHVT and CDR2 is SQSDAQ. The CDR3 contains 17 residues. The V end lost 1 base, the J end lost 7 bases, and 23 bases lay between the germline ends. The CDR3 is CASSLDVGVTNTGEQYF. The CDR3, as DNA: TGTGCCAGCAGCTTAGATGTAGGGGTAACGAACACCGGGGAGCAGTACTTC.

This clonotype has a count of ten or more. The CDR3 loop reads CASSIEGSSNQPQHF. The DNA for the CDR3 is TGTGCCAGTAGTATAGAAGGTAGCAGCAATCAGCCCCAGCATTTT. The rearrangement links TRBV19 to TRBJ1-5; no clear D. Germline V gene sequence: CDR1 LNHDA, CDR2 SQIVND (reference sequence). The CDR3 totals 15 residues. Deletions cut 0 bases from V and 1 base from J, with 7 bases between.

The V and J genes are TRBV9 and TRBJ1-1; D gene uncertain. V dropped 3 bases and J dropped 4 bases, with 13 bases sitting between them. CDR1 is SGDLS and CDR2 is YYNGEE in the germline V gene. CDR3 length equals 14 residues. CDR3 protein: CASSGQGGSTEAFF. The CDR3 region has the DNA TGTGCCAGCAGCGGCCAAGGTGGGAGCACTGAAGCTTTCTTT. The complete variable domain, with remaining parts taken from reference TRBV9 and TRBJ1-1, reads DSGVTQTPKHLITATGQRVTLRCSPRSGDLSVYWYQQSLDQGLQFLIQYYNGEERAKGNILERFSAQQFPDLHSELNLSSLELGDSALYFCASSGQGGSTEAFFGQGTRLTVV.

This clonotype has just a few counts. One base away lies a much larger clone, so this may be a sequencing read error. V is TRBV12-3 or TRBV12-4 and J is TRBJ1-2, with TRBD1 as a possible D gene (6 bases). CDR3 length: 11 amino acids. CDR3 nucleotide sequence: TGTGCCGGCAGCGAGACAGGTGTTCTCACCTTC. As protein: CAGSETGVLTF.

Turning to this clonotype: At one end the junction does not follow the germline gene, possibly because of a read error. CDR3 sequence (DNA): TGCGCCAGCGGCCAAGATCGAGGAAGGGTGGAGCAGTACTTC. Amino acid sequence: CASGQDRGRVEQYF. This sequence joins TRBV4-1 and TRBJ2-7; D is undetermined. This CDR3 is 14 amino acids long. CDR1 and CDR2 from the germline V gene are MGHRA and YSYEKL.

This chain connects TRBV24-1 to TRBJ2-7, with TRBD2 identical over 9 bases. The CDR3 runs to 17 residues. The V gene's germline CDR1 is KGHDR and CDR2 SFDVKD. With 4 bases clipped from V and 7 bases from J, the junction kept 16 bases outside the gene matches. In nucleotides, the CDR3 is TGTGCCACCAGTGACCCGACTAGCGGCCTCTCCTACAATGAGCAGTACTTC. It codes for CATSDPTSGLSYNEQYF.

Remarks on this clonotype: This clone may be a read error of a much larger clone one base away. The chain links TRBV5-1 to TRBJ1-1; a weak D match, TRBD1 (6 bases). The CDR3 is 15 residues long. V gave up 7 bases and J gave up 7 bases, with 23 bases separating them. Germline loops: CDR1 SGHRS, CDR2 YFSETQ. The CDR3 is CASQLGTGSEREAFF. The CDR3, as DNA: TGCGCCAGCCAACTGGGAACAGGGAGCGAGCGTGAAGCTTTCTTT.

At least ten counts were recorded for this clonotype. J is TRBJ2-6 and V is TRBV10-3, with D perhaps matching TRBD2 (5 bases). CDR3 length: 16 residues. V shed 2 bases and J shed 2 bases, with 10 bases lying between them. Germline V gene lookup returns CDR1 ENHRY and CDR2 SYGVKD. The CDR3 here is CAISEVRGAGANVLTF. The CDR3 DNA is TGTGCCATCAGTGAGGTTCGGGGAGCTGGGGCCAACGTCCTGACTTTC.

This clonotype came up once. One junction end disagrees with the germline gene, perhaps due to a read error. The J gene is TRBJ2-5, the V gene TRBV29-1, with TRBD1 as a possible D gene (5 bases). The CDR3 totals 15 residues. The germline gives CDR1 SQVTM, CDR2 ANQGSEA. The DNA of the CDR3 is TGCAGCGTTGTGACAGCACCTATTTACCAAGAGACCCAGAACTTC. This translates into CSVVTAPIYQETQNF.